This T cell receptor beta chain originates from a study of beta chain features in type 1 diabetes. Regarding the study as a whole: High-TCR-expressing cells could be over-represented by cDNA sequencing. There was a moderate but significant shortening of TCRB CDR3s in all four CD4+ subsets of Type 1 diabetes patients.

It was one heparinised blood draw, averaging roughly 120 mL, that each donor gave. The sequenced template was cDNA made from the entire isolated RNA. Assay: immunoSEQ multiplex PCR; the TCRdb copy retains only in-frame clones and omits some. The repertoire has nearly 700,000 clones, 13% of them found once; the top ten carry approximately 0.02%. The sample holds a few counts of this clone. Its specificity is unknown. The same CDR3 is also encoded by other DNA sequences in this sample. J gave up 5 bases and V 5 bases, and 3 bases lay outside the gene matches. Germline loops: CDR1 SGHTA, CDR2 FQGTGA. This CDR3 spans 13 amino acids.

The chain is built from TRBV7-3 and TRBJ1-5; 7 bases line up with TRBD1. Sequencing was carried out using naive CD4+ T cells from blood. The TCR comes from a man between 18 and 35 years old with type 1 diabetes. The CDR3 nucleotides are TGTGCCAGCAGCCGGGACAGCGATCAGCCCCAGCATTTT. It encodes CASSRDSDQPQHF.